The clone carrying this TCR beta chain has a single count. The antigen is not known. Method: immunoSEQ multiplex PCR; TCRdb's copy keeps in-frame clones and lacks some. The table has approximately 420,000 clones, 85% to 90% seen once. This sample is drawn from a study of Ad26.COV2.S vaccination and SARS-CoV-2 variants. Treatment specified: around 19 received Ad26.COV2.S at low or high dose, single or two shots; several received placebo; per-sample allocation not given. Sampling was done on day 63 after the first vaccine or placebo injection. Findings and caveats of the study: Reports say spike-specific CD8+ and CD4+ T cell responses covered substantial breadth after vaccination.

This specimen consisted of peripheral blood, obtained in a trial of Ad26.COV2.S vaccine versus placebo. This TCR was recovered from a person between 18 and 65 years old who received the Ad26.COV2.S COVID-19 vaccine or a placebo.

CDR3 coding DNA: TGTGCCAGCACCCAGGGAGACTATGGCTACACCTTC. Protein sequence: CASTQGDYGYTF. The chain combines TRBV5-5 with TRBJ1-2; D might be TRBD1 (5 bases). CDR1 SGHKS and CDR2 YYEKEE come from the germline V gene (reference sequence). There are 12 residues in the CDR3. Trimming took off 6 bases at V and 3 bases at J, with 9 bases between the two ends.